This record concerns one T cell receptor beta chain sequence. These data come from a study of technical replicates of blood from a few donors. Libraries were prepared by immunoSEQ multiplex PCR; TCRdb keeps only in-frame clonotypes and omits some of them. Among 50,000 to 70,000 clones, approximately 92% were seen once, and the ten largest hold around 4.4%. Trimming took 1 base from V and 2 from J; bases not matched to a gene: 12. The CDR3 sequence is 19 residues long. Per the germline V gene, CDR1 is LGHNA and CDR2 is YNFKEQ. Specimen: PBMCs. The source is a human donor in good health. Some clones in this sample may be carry-over from other donors' samples. The chain combines TRBV4-2 with TRBJ2-5; 11 bases line up with TRBD2. CDR3 sequence: CASSQALAGDMRGQETQYF. The CDR3 DNA reads as TGTGCCAGCAGCCAAGCACTAGCGGGAGACATGAGGGGACAAGAGACCCAGTACTTC.